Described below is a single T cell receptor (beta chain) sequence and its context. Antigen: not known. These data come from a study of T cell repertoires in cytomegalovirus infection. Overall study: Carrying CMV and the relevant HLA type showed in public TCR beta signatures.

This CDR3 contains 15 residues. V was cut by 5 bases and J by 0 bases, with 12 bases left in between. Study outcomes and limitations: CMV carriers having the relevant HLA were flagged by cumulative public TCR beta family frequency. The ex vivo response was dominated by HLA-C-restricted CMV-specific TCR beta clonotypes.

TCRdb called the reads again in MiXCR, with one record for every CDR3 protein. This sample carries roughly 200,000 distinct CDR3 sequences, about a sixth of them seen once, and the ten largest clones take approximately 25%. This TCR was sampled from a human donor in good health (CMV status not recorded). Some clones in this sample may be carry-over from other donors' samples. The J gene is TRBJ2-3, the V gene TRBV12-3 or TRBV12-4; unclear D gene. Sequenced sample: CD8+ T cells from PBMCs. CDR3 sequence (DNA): TGTGCCAGCAGTCCCGGGTGGGTAAGCACAGATACGCAGTATTTT. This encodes CASSPGWVSTDTQYF.